This T cell receptor beta chain was sequenced during a study of T-cell memory formation after mild COVID-19. Whole-study context: The study found TCR clusters largely donor specific. Regarding the study as a whole: Second-wave clones that peaked on day 37 lacked confirmed SARS-CoV-2 specificity. Largely, contracting CD4+ clones fell within CM and EM, and contracting CD8+ clones within EMRA.

This clonotype has ten or more counts. Its cognate antigen is unknown. This CDR3 is 14 amino acids long. Between the trimmed V and J ends, which lost 3 bases and 4 bases, there was a span of 12 bases. Germline values: CDR1 MGHRA, CDR2 YSYEKL. TCRdb recomputed calls from the 5' RACE reads with MiXCR, one row per CDR3 protein. Counted here are around 300,000 distinct CDR3 sequences, roughly an eighth occurring once; the ten biggest clones make up 22%. The sequencing sample was made of PBMCs or a T cell subset sorted from them (not recorded which). The sequence came from a young man who had mild COVID-19 (a few samples of this study predate the infection). Cell type and time point are not known. The V and J genes are TRBV4-1 and TRBJ1-2; no firm D call. For the CDR3, the DNA is TGCGCCAGCAGCCACCCCGCCCGGCTCTATGGCTACACCTTC. This codes for CASSHPARLYGYTF.